Sequencing of this TCR beta chain was carried out in a study of CD8 T cell repertoires and HIV-1 epitope variants. Across the study: Epitopes were three Gag families plus Nef HW9 and YT9.

This clone has a handful of counts. What it binds is not known. Produced via immunoSEQ multiplex PCR; TCRdb's table is partial and in-frame only. The repertoire holds about 5,100 clones, with 55% to 80% as singletons. This CDR3 comprises 13 residues. The V and J ends lost 2 bases and 3 bases respectively, with 7 bases between them. From germline, CDR1 is LNHNV and CDR2 YYDKDF (reference sequence). This TCR was sampled from a male donor with HIV. This chain links TRBV15 with TRBJ1-2; a weak D match, TRBD1 (5 bases). The specimen was cultured CD8+ T cells derived from PBMCs. The CDR3 DNA sequence: TGTGCCACCAGCAGACGGGGGGACTATGGCTACACCTTC. Protein: CATSRRGDYGYTF.